This is a list of T cell receptor beta chains from one sample in a study of T-cell memory formation after mild COVID-19. One entry per CDR3 protein results from TCRdb running MiXCR on the 5' RACE reads. The sample consists of over 450,000 distinct CDR3 sequences, about a fifth of them appearing once. Sequenced material: PBMCs or a T cell subset sorted from them (not recorded which). These receptors were collected from an adult woman who had mild COVID-19 (a few samples of this study predate the infection). Cell type and time point are not known. Each CDR3 is given with its conserved first and last residue. The D gene is left open where the match is weak. Some rows have no size entry. The others give once, few or many, or a class for an expanded clone.

once	TRBV20-1	TRBD2	TRBJ2-2	TGCAGTGCTCCCCTAGCGGGAGGGATCCGGGAGCTGTTTTTT	CSAPLAGGIRELFF
few	TRBV7-9	NA	TRBJ2-7	TGTGCCAGCAGCAACCCCGGATGGGCCAAGCAGTACTTC	CASSNPGWAKQYF
few	TRBV5-6	NA	TRBJ1-6	TGTGCCAGCAGCTTGGGACAGGCCTTCCTCCACTTT	CASSLGQAFLHF
once	TRBV4-3	TRBD2	TRBJ2-1	TGCGCCAGCAGCCAAGATCGCCTAGCGGGAGGGAACAATGAGCAGTTCTTC	CASSQDRLAGGNNEQFF
NA	TRBV12-3/TRBV12-4	NA	TRBJ2-1	TGTGCCAGCAGTTTAACTACCCCCTATGAGCAGTTCTTC	CASSLTTPYEQFF
NA	TRBV21-1	NA	TRBJ2-5	TGTGCCAGCAGCTCAGGCTCGCACGGTCGGAGAGAGACCCAGTACTTC	CASSSGSHGRRETQYF
NA	TRBV30	NA	TRBJ2-7	TGTGCCTGGAGCGGGGCCGTCGAGCAGTACTTC	CAWSGAVEQYF
NA	TRBV14	TRBD2	TRBJ2-1	TGTGCCAGCAGCCGCCGCCTAGCGGGAGATGAGCAGTTCTTC	CASSRRLAGDEQFF
NA	TRBV15	TRBD2	TRBJ2-1	TGTGCCACCAGCGGAGGACTAGCGCTGACCTACAATGAGCAGTTCTTC	CATSGGLALTYNEQFF
NA	TRBV4-3	NA	TRBJ2-7	TGCGCCAGCAGCCAAGGAATCCAGGGGGGCTCCTACGAGCAGTACTTC	CASSQGIQGGSYEQYF
few	TRBV3-1	TRBD2	TRBJ2-3	TGTGCCAGCAGCCATTCCGGGACTAGCGGGGGAGGGAGGACAGATACGCAGTATTTT	CASSHSGTSGGGRTDTQYF
NA	TRBV12-3/TRBV12-4	TRBD1	TRBJ2-4	TGTGCCAGCAGAAGTGGCGAGCAGGGGGTGGGCAAAAACATTCAGTACTTC	CASRSGEQGVGKNIQYF
many	TRBV11-2	NA	TRBJ2-2	TGTGCCAGCAGCTTGGACACCGGGGAGCTGTTTTTT	CASSLDTGELFF
NA	TRBV7-9	TRBD2	TRBJ2-7	TGTGCCAGCAGCTTAGGACTAGCGGGAGCCCACTACGAGCAGTACTTC	CASSLGLAGAHYEQYF
few	TRBV3-1	TRBD2	TRBJ2-3	TGTGCCAGCAGCCAAGATCGGGGAACTAGCGGGGGAACAGATACGCAGTATTTT	CASSQDRGTSGGTDTQYF
NA	TRBV7-9	NA	TRBJ2-3	TGTGCCAGCAGCTTCCTAGCCACAGATACGCAGTATTTT	CASSFLATDTQYF
NA	TRBV5-1	NA	TRBJ1-1	TGCGCCAGCAGCTCGGAATACTCAGCTTTCTTT	CASSSEYSAFF
NA	TRBV18	NA	TRBJ1-1	TGTGCCAGCAGCTGGGAGGGTGGCAGGGGTTCTGAAGCTTTCTTT	CASSWEGGRGSEAFF
NA	TRBV10-3	NA	TRBJ1-1	TGTGCCATAGCTGGGGTAATGGACACTGAAGCTTTCTTT	CAIAGVMDTEAFF
many	TRBV5-1	TRBD1	TRBJ1-5	TGCGCCAGCAGCCCGGGGACAGGCAATCAGCCCCAGCATTTT	CASSPGTGNQPQHF
NA	TRBV6-6	TRBD1	TRBJ1-1	TGTGCCAGCAGGGGGGTACCGGGACAGGAGGCCGAGGAGGGCTTT	CASRGVPGQEAEEGF
few	TRBV12-3/TRBV12-4	TRBD1	TRBJ2-3	TGTGCCAGCATACTACAGGGGCGCGCTAGCACAGATACGCAGTATTTT	CASILQGRASTDTQYF
few	TRBV5-5	NA	TRBJ2-1	TGTGCCAGCAGCGGGGGGACAGTTTTCTACAATGAGCAGTTCTTC	CASSGGTVFYNEQFF
few	TRBV12-3/TRBV12-4	TRBD1	TRBJ1-5	TGTGCCAGCAACACGCAGGGGGCGAGAGGACAGCCCCAGCATTTT	CASNTQGARGQPQHF
few	TRBV20-1	NA	TRBJ2-7	TGCAGTGCTAGGCGTCTCGACGGCGAGCAGTACTTC	CSARRLDGEQYF
few	TRBV24-1	NA	TRBJ2-2	TGTGCCACCAGTGATCCCCCTATGCGGGCCAGCGCCGGGGAGCTGTTTTTT	CATSDPPMRASAGELFF
NA	TRBV10-3	NA	TRBJ2-3	TGTGCCATCAGTGACCCGAGAGGGAGGACAGATACGCAGTATTTT	CAISDPRGRTDTQYF
few	TRBV27	TRBD1	TRBJ1-3	TGTGCCAGCAGTCTAGAAGGGACAGCTGGAAACACCATATATTTT	CASSLEGTAGNTIYF
few	TRBV5-4	TRBD1	TRBJ1-6	TGTGCCAGCAGCTTCCGGGGGACAGGGAAGAATTCACCCCTCCACTTT	CASSFRGTGKNSPLHF
few	TRBV7-2	NA	TRBJ1-2	TGTGCCAGCAGCCCACGCGATGCAGGCTACACCTTC	CASSPRDAGYTF
NA	TRBV24-1	TRBD1	TRBJ1-1	TGTGCCACCAGTGACCCGACAGGGACTGAAGCTTTCTTT	CATSDPTGTEAFF
NA	TRBV7-9	NA	TRBJ2-7	TGTGCCAGCAGCTTAGCGTACGACATTCCCTACGAGCAGTACTTC	CASSLAYDIPYEQYF
NA	TRBV20-1	TRBD2	TRBJ2-1	TGCAGTGCTAGTTCACTAGCGGACTACAATGAGCAGTTCTTC	CSASSLADYNEQFF
NA	TRBV5-1	NA	TRBJ2-1	TGCGCCAGCAGCTTGACAGCATATATTTACAATGAGCAGTTCTTC	CASSLTAYIYNEQFF
NA	TRBV9	NA	TRBJ2-7	TGTGCCAGCAGCGTAGTGGACAGCCCCTACGAGCAGTACTTC	CASSVVDSPYEQYF
few	TRBV4-3	NA	TRBJ2-6	TGCGCCAGCAGCCAAGAAGTCGTCCTAGGGGGGTCTGGGGCCAACGTCCTGACTTTC	CASSQEVVLGGSGANVLTF
NA	TRBV4-1	TRBD2	TRBJ2-1	TGCGCCAGCAGCCAAGAGACCTCCATACTAGCGGTAAAGTACAATGAGCAGTTCTTC	CASSQETSILAVKYNEQFF
NA	TRBV12-3/TRBV12-4	NA	TRBJ2-7	TGTGCCAGCAGTCAACCACTGGGCGGGGGCCTCTACGAGCAGTACTTC	CASSQPLGGGLYEQYF
few	TRBV12-3/TRBV12-4	TRBD2	TRBJ2-3	TGTGCCAGCAGTTTATATCCCGGGAGGGGGTTCGATACGCAGTATTTT	CASSLYPGRGFDTQYF
few	TRBV20-1	NA	TRBJ1-1	TGCAGTGCTAGAGGGCACATCCACTTGATGAACACTGAAGCTTTCTTT	CSARGHIHLMNTEAFF